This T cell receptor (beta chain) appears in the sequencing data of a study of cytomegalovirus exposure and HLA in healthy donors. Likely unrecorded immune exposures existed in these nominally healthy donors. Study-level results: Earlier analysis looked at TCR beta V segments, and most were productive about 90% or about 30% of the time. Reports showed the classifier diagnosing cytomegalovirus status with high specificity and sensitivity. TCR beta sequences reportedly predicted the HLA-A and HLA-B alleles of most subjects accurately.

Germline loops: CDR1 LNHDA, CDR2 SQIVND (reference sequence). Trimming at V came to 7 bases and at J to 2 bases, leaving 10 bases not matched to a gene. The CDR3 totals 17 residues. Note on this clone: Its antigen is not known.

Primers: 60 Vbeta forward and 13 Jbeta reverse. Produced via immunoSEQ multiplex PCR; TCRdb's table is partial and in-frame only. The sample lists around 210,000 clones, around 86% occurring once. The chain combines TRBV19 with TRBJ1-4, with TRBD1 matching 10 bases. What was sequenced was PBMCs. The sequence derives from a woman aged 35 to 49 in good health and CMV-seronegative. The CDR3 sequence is CASTPTGGGATNEKLFF. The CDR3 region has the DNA TGTGCCAGTACCCCGACAGGGGGCGGCGCGACTAATGAAAAACTGTTTTTT.